This TCR beta chain was recorded in a study of early T cells in non-severe SARS-CoV-2 infection. Overall study: Bulk RNA from unsorted whole blood was sequenced; chains were unpaired. Study conclusions and caveats: Missing private and CD4 specificities, VDJdb matching favored anti-spike CD8 responses.

Each single cDNA molecule received a unique molecular identifier. Each CDR3 protein is one row after TCRdb ran MiXCR on the 5' RACE reads. Seen here are approximately 64,000 distinct CDR3 sequences, about 4.9% observed once, and the top ten hold around 4.9%. The V gene's germline CDR1 is GTSNPN and CDR2 SVGIG (reference sequence). The CDR3 is 14 amino acids. Trimming removed 2 bases from V and 7 bases from J; junction bases left unmatched: 8. This clonotype was detected many times. Its target is unknown. This chain connects TRBV30 to TRBJ1-2, with 9 bases that match TRBD1. The receptor was derived from an adult who was a healthcare worker with PCR-confirmed SARS-CoV-2 infection or an uninfected control (not recorded which). Sequenced: whole blood. Here the CDR3 reads CAWSNGQGKSGYTF. As DNA, the CDR3 is TGTGCCTGGAGTAATGGACAGGGGAAGAGTGGCTACACCTTC.